The sample holds a few counts of the clone carrying this T cell receptor (beta chain). The antigen remains undetermined. The CDR3 extends over 16 amino acids. With 5 bases clipped from V and 4 bases from J, the junction kept 11 bases outside the gene matches. Germline CDR1 SGHTA, CDR2 FQGNSA. Unsorted PBMC DNA was run through sequencing on ten immunoSEQ deep assay plates. Authors' data handling: Junction-only sequences without quality scores were provided by ImmunoSEQ, so filtering was different. TCRdb keeps only in-frame clones here, not all; method: immunoSEQ multiplex PCR. The V and J calls and the clone size are those of that table, but D and trimming were determined from the DNA. The sample has fewer than 650,000 clones, over 60% seen once; the top ten hold approximately 12%. This record comes from a study of shared clonotypes between healthy human individuals. Whole-study results and caveats: Few donors restricted represented genetic and exposure-history diversity.

The source material was PBMCs. This sequence was found in a woman in her thirties or forties in good health. Some clones in this sample may be carry-over from other donors' samples. The chain combines TRBV7-2 with TRBJ2-7; TRBD2 agrees at 10 bases. CDR3 in amino acids: CASSHQRTSGRYEQYF. The CDR3 region has the DNA TGTGCCAGCAGCCACCAACGGACTAGCGGCAGGTACGAGCAGTACTTC.